This T cell receptor (beta chain) was sequenced for a study of T cell changes during pregnancy in multiple sclerosis. The CDR3 spans 15 residues. The germline gives CDR1 SGDLS, CDR2 YYNGEE. Trimming cost V 1 base and J 4 bases, with 12 bases left between them. Produced via immunoSEQ multiplex PCR; TCRdb's table is partial and in-frame only. The sample records about 70,000 clones, about 95% being singletons. The clonotype comes from a female donor with multiple sclerosis, enrolled in a pregnancy study. The chain carries TRBV9 and TRBJ2-1, with a possible D match to TRBD2 (6 bases). The source was peripheral blood, collected in the third trimester of pregnancy. CDR3 sequence reads: CASSVWRGLYNEQFF. The CDR3 DNA follows: TGTGCCAGCAGCGTATGGCGGGGTCTTTACAATGAGCAGTTCTTC.